Following are 17 T cell receptor beta chains from one sample sequenced in a study of T cell changes during pregnancy in multiple sclerosis. Clones were sequenced by immunoSEQ multiplex PCR, and TCRdb holds only the in-frame ones, with some missing. The data show tens of thousands of clones, with around nine tenths seen just once and roughly 2.1% held by the top ten. This material consisted of peripheral blood, taken in the second trimester of pregnancy. All receptors derive from a female donor with multiple sclerosis, enrolled in a pregnancy study.

The rearrangement links TRBV5-1 to TRBJ2-7, with D possibly matching TRBD1 (8 bases). The CDR3 is made up of 18 amino acids. Germline CDR1 SGHRS, CDR2 YFSETQ. V was shortened by 5 bases and J by 4 bases, with 28 bases between the two germline ends. The CDR3 loop reads CASRPGQGEAGAWYEQYF. The DNA of the CDR3 is TGCGCCAGCAGACCAGGACAGGGTGAGGCGGGAGCATGGTACGAGCAGTACTTC.

The chain carries TRBV6-1 and TRBJ2-3, with D perhaps matching TRBD2 (6 bases). CDR1 and CDR2 (germline): MNHNS, SASEGT. V dropped 11 bases and J dropped 0 bases, with 15 bases sitting between them. The CDR3 has 14 residues. The CDR3 spells CALSPGLSTDTQYF. As DNA, the CDR3 is TGTGCCCTGTCACCGGGACTGAGCACAGATACGCAGTATTTT.

V usage is TRBV4-3 and J usage is TRBJ1-6, with 10 nucleotides matching TRBD1. The CDR3 runs to 15 residues. With V trimmed by 1 base and J by 7 bases, 1 base remained unmatched. The germline gives CDR1 LGHNA, CDR2 YSLEER. The CDR3 reads CASSQGGQGNSPLHF. The CDR3 DNA sequence: TGCGCCAGCAGCCAAGGGGGACAGGGGAATTCACCCCTCCACTTT.

The chain's CDR3 is CASSLVSAGELFF. The CDR3 region has the DNA TGTGCCAGCAGCTTAGTTAGCGCCGGGGAGCTGTTTTTT. The chain employs TRBV7-3 and TRBJ2-2, with TRBD2 as a possible D gene (5 bases). The CDR3 length is 13 residues. Between the trimmed V and J ends, which lost 2 bases and 6 bases, there was a span of 7 bases. Per germline, CDR1 SGHTA and CDR2 FQGTGA.

V usage is TRBV9 and J usage is TRBJ1-1; D remains ambiguous. Trimming pared 3 bases from V and 4 bases from J, leaving 10 bases between. The CDR3 spans 13 residues. Germline V gene data show CDR1 as SGDLS and CDR2 as YYNGEE. CDR3 in amino acids: CASSAGGSTEAFF. Written as DNA, the CDR3 is TGTGCCAGCAGCGCAGGAGGCTCCACTGAAGCTTTCTTT. The full variable domain, rest sourced from reference TRBV9 and TRBJ1-1, is DSGVTQTPKHLITATGQRVTLRCSPRSGDLSVYWYQQSLDQGLQFLIQYYNGEERAKGNILERFSAQQFPDLHSELNLSSLELGDSALYFCASSAGGSTEAFFGQGTRLTVV.

This clone is a singleton in its sample. The chain recombines TRBV12-2 with TRBJ2-6; TRBD2 is the table's D call and was not checked against the DNA. TRBV12-2 is a known pseudogene. The length of the CDR3 is 19 residues. The CDR3 is CASRPLGAGGLRGANVLTF. The CDR3 region has the DNA TGTGCAAGTCGCCCCCTCGGGGCGGGGGGCTTACGGGGGGCCAACGTCCTGACTTTC.

The chain carries TRBV23-1 and TRBJ2-1; TRBD2 matches 7 bases. TRBV23-1 is an ORF; its function is uncertain. CDR3 length equals 14 residues. V lost 0 bases and J lost 9; bases outside the gene matches: 5. CDR3 nucleotides: TGCGCCAGCAGTCAATCGAGCAGGGAGGGTGAGCAGTTCTTC. Translating gives CASSQSSREGEQFF.

The genes are TRBV7-2 and TRBJ2-6; TRBD1 is a possible D gene (6 bases). V dropped 5 bases and J dropped 0 bases, with 11 bases sitting between them. Looked up from germline, CDR1 is SGHTA and CDR2 is FQGNSA. CDR3 length equals 16 residues. The CDR3 region is CASSVGQLSGANVLTF. CDR3 bases: TGTGCCAGCAGCGTTGGACAGCTCTCTGGGGCCAACGTCCTGACTTTC.

This chain joins TRBV19 and TRBJ2-2; D is uncertain. Trimming stripped 6 bases from V and 6 bases from J, with 11 bases between. Germline lookup yields CDR1 LNHDA and CDR2 SQIVND (reference sequence). There are 13 residues in the CDR3. CDR3 sequence: CASSTHRAGELFF. The CDR3 nucleotides are TGTGCCAGTAGCACACATCGGGCCGGGGAGCTGTTTTTT.

V and J are TRBV19 and TRBJ2-5; TRBD1 aligns across 7 bases. Trimming removed 3 bases from V and 2 bases from J; junction bases left unmatched: 6. The CDR3 has 15 residues. The germline CDR1 and CDR2 sequences are LNHDA and SQIVND (reference sequence). The CDR3 DNA is TGTGCCAGTAGTATCCTTGGGACAGATCAAGAGACCCAGTACTTC. Translated: CASSILGTDQETQYF.

The CDR3 protein is CASSLEGGGSTEAFF. CDR3 sequence (DNA): TGTGCCAGCAGCTTAGAGGGAGGGGGTAGCACTGAAGCTTTCTTT. The V call is TRBV7-8, the J call TRBJ1-1, with a weak D call TRBD1 (6 bases). The germline CDR1 and CDR2 sequences are SGHVS and FQNEAQ. CDR3 length: 15 amino acids. V lost 1 base to trimming and J lost 4 bases, with 13 bases between them.

J is TRBJ2-3 and V is TRBV19, with D possibly matching TRBD1 (6 bases). Per the germline V gene, CDR1 is LNHDA and CDR2 is SQIVND (reference sequence). CDR3 length: 12 residues. V was clipped by 6 bases and J by 6 bases, with 10 bases between them. The CDR3 nucleotides are TGTGCCAGTAGAAGGGGGACGGATACGCAGTATTTT. It encodes CASRRGTDTQYF.

The chain has TRBV6-6 and TRBJ2-5; 10 nucleotides align to TRBD1. Unmatched junction bases numbered 11, after V lost 6 bases and J lost 4 bases. The CDR3 runs 16 residues. Germline V gene lookup returns CDR1 MNHNY and CDR2 SVGAGI (reference sequence). The CDR3 loop reads CASSGRTGGGRETQYF. The CDR3 nucleotides are TGTGCCAGCAGCGGCCGGACAGGGGGGGGTCGAGAGACCCAGTACTTC.

The V call is TRBV7-8, the J call TRBJ2-1, with 10 bases matching TRBD2. V shed 6 bases, J shed 4 bases, and the junction held 9 bases outside the gene matches. Germline CDR1 is SGHVS and CDR2 is FQNEAQ. This CDR3 comprises 16 residues. The CDR3 region has the DNA TGTGCCAGCAGAAACGAACTAGCGGGAACATACAATGAGCAGTTCTTC. This translates into CASRNELAGTYNEQFF.

The chain employs TRBV27 and TRBJ1-1; D is possibly TRBD1 (5 bases). CDR1 is MNHEY and CDR2 is SMNVEV in the germline V gene (reference sequence). Trimming left V 0 bases short and J 10 bases short, with 12 bases between. This CDR3 has 13 amino acids. Here the CDR3 DNA reads TGTGCCAGCAGTTTATCAGGGGCCAAACGAGCTTTCTTT. Residues: CASSLSGAKRAFF.

This chain uses TRBV6-1 with TRBJ1-1, with no clear D. The V gene lost 8 bases and the J gene lost 4 bases, with 11 bases spanning the gap. The CDR3 contains 12 residues. Germline V gene sequence: CDR1 MNHNS, CDR2 SASEGT. CDR3 sequence reads: CASVGFFTEAFF. Written as DNA, the CDR3 is TGTGCCAGCGTCGGGTTTTTCACTGAAGCTTTCTTT.

The chain has TRBV27 and TRBJ2-7; D unresolved. Trimming removed 4 bases at V and 7 bases at J, with 8 bases between. The length of the CDR3 is 11 residues. The V gene's germline CDR1 is MNHEY and CDR2 SMNVEV (reference sequence). CDR3 DNA: TGTGCCAGCAGTTCGTACTTAGAGCAGTACTTC. This codes for CASSSYLEQYF.